This T cell receptor (beta chain) is drawn from a study of radiotherapy plus CTLA-4 blockade in lung cancer (dated by TCRdb to 2016 to 2019). With regard to the full study: Among the enrolled patients, 15% to 20% had an objective response, and less than 40% reached disease control. Points the paper makes about the study in general: The strongest predictors of response, as reported, were early dynamic changes in blood T cell clones along with a rise in serum interferon-beta after radiation. After treatment with radiotherapy and ipilimumab, TCR clones that originated in tumors expanded in peripheral blood.

Libraries were prepared through the immunoSEQ multiplex PCR assay. Sourced from immuneACCESS, this table was stored by TCRdb with only in-frame sequences that have V and J called. A share of the clones is absent; for the studies checked, an unresolved V gene accounts for under half, and the remainder has no known explanation. This sample has about 64,000 clones in its table, and approximately 65% of those were observed once. About 9% of the sample lies in the top ten. Focal radiation therapy combined with CTLA-4 blockade (ipilimumab) was tested in patients with chemo-refractory metastatic non-small-cell lung cancer. Measured from the cysteine to the phenylalanine, the CDR3 is 14 residues long. Kept here is only the CDR3 DNA, which spans 42 bases and is read in frame from base 1. As encoded in the germline V gene (reference sequence), CDR1 is MNHEY while CDR2 is SMNVEV. V is pruned by 4 bases and J by 7 bases, leaving 6 bases of the junction without a gene match.

For this clone: No cognate antigen has been identified for it. No much larger clone exists at a distance of one base, and base qualities are not known.

The clonotype originates from a human donor with non-small cell lung cancer whose response to radiotherapy plus ipilimumab could not be evaluated. Recombination linked TRBV27 to TRBJ1-4; the junction holds 7 bases that match TRBD1. The source material was peripheral blood, sampled from a patient treated with radiotherapy plus ipilimumab. CDR3 region: CASSSRQGGEKLFF. The sequenced DNA is TGTGCCAGCAGTTCCAGACAGGGAGGTGAAAAACTGTTTTTT.